Shown below are 28 T cell receptor beta chains from a single sample sequenced in a study of blood T cell repertoires in COVID-19. Clones were sequenced by immunoSEQ multiplex PCR, and TCRdb holds only the in-frame ones, with some missing. The sample holds approximately 140,000 clones, almost 85% seen once. Sequences were obtained from PBMCs or T cells enriched from blood (not recorded which). These receptors were taken from a man in his forties with acute COVID-19.

The V and J genes are TRBV6-5 and TRBJ2-7; D is possibly TRBD1 (6 bases). This CDR3 spans 14 amino acids. V shed 0 bases and J shed 3 bases, with 9 bases lying between them. Germline V lookup: CDR1 MNHEY, CDR2 SVGAGI. The CDR3 spells CASSYSTGVYEQYF. DNA for the CDR3: TGTGCCAGCAGTTACTCGACAGGCGTCTACGAGCAGTACTTC.

The chain links TRBV18 to TRBJ2-6, with TRBD1 matching over 7 bases. CDR1 is KGHSH, CDR2 LQKENI, per germline. V gave up 6 bases and J gave up 0 bases; unmatched junction bases: 5. This CDR3 is 16 amino acids long. CDR3 bases: TGTGCCAGCTCCCTGAGGACAGGCTCTGGGGCCAACGTCCTGACTTTC. Amino acids: CASSLRTGSGANVLTF.

This chain joins TRBV6-5 and TRBJ1-3, with 8 bases fitting TRBD1. There are 15 residues in the CDR3. The J segment lost 1 base and the V segment lost 6 bases, leaving 5 bases of the junction unmatched. Germline V gives CDR1 MNHEY, CDR2 SVGAGI. The CDR3 sequence is CASSARDRSGNTIYF. The CDR3 nucleotides read TGTGCCAGCAGCGCCCGGGACAGGTCTGGAAACACCATATATTTT.

The chain has TRBV7-2 and TRBJ2-3, with 9 bases that match TRBD1. The CDR3 runs to 15 residues. The germline gives CDR1 SGHTA, CDR2 FQGNSA. Unmatched junction bases numbered 5, after V lost 5 bases and J lost 2 bases. The CDR3 nucleotides read TGTGCCAGCAGCCCGGACAGGGGTTCCACAGATACGCAGTATTTT. This gives the protein CASSPDRGSTDTQYF. The full variable domain, with the rest looked up from reference TRBV7-2 and TRBJ2-3, is GAGVSQSPSNKVTEKGKDVELRCDPISGHTALYWYRQSLGQGLEFLIYFQGNSAPDKSGLPSDRFSAERTGGSVSTLTIQRTQQEDSAVYLCASSPDRGSTDTQYFGPGTRLTVL.

V and J are TRBV28 and TRBJ1-1; perhaps TRBD1 as D (5 bases). The V gene's germline CDR1 is MDHEN and CDR2 SYDVKM. The CDR3 is 14 residues long. With 6 bases removed from V and 0 bases from J, the gap between germline ends came to 11 bases. CDR3 sequence: CASSWGGMNTEAFF. DNA for the CDR3: TGTGCCAGCAGCTGGGGGGGAATGAACACTGAAGCTTTCTTT.

The rearrangement joins TRBV18 to TRBJ2-2; 8 nucleotides match TRBD2. The germline V gene has CDR1 KGHSH and CDR2 LQKENI. V trimming: 4 bases; J trimming: 2 bases; junction bases outside the gene matches: 3. The CDR3 contains 15 residues. CDR3 in amino acids: CASSLGTRNTGELFF. Written as DNA, the CDR3 is TGTGCCAGCTCACTCGGGACTAGAAACACCGGGGAGCTGTTTTTT.

The chain has TRBV5-1 and TRBJ1-1; tentative D call: TRBD1 (6 bases). V was cut by 3 bases and J by 1 base, with 10 bases left in between. This CDR3 comprises 14 residues. Germline V gene sequence: CDR1 SGHRS, CDR2 YFSETQ. The CDR3 sequence: CASSSRGPNTEAFF. In nucleotides, the CDR3 is TGCGCCAGCAGCTCCAGGGGCCCGAACACTGAAGCTTTCTTT.

The chain links TRBV7-9 to TRBJ1-1; D remains ambiguous. With 5 bases removed from V and 1 base from J, the gap between germline ends came to 17 bases. In germline, CDR1 is SEHNR, CDR2 FQNEAQ (reference sequence). The CDR3 runs 16 residues. The CDR3 here is CASSPRRLVENTEAFF. The DNA for the CDR3 is TGTGCCAGCAGCCCCCGGCGGCTTGTGGAGAACACTGAAGCTTTCTTT.

The V and J genes are TRBV19 and TRBJ2-1; 8 bases fit TRBD2. With 4 bases clipped from V and 10 bases from J, the junction kept 12 bases outside the gene matches. The CDR3 runs to 15 residues. Looked up from germline, CDR1 is LNHDA and CDR2 is SQIVND (reference sequence). The DNA for the CDR3 is TGTGCCAGTAGTACCCCGGGACTAGTTACCGGAGAGCAGTTCTTC. Its translation is CASSTPGLVTGEQFF.

The chain links TRBV6-2 or TRBV6-3 to TRBJ2-7, with 12 nucleotides matching TRBD1. The CDR3 sequence is 16 residues long. The germline V gene encodes CDR1 MNHEY and CDR2 SVGEGT. Unmatched junction bases numbered 3, after V lost 0 bases and J lost 3 bases. The DNA for the CDR3 is TGTGCCAGCAGTTACTCCCGGGACAGGGGGCACTACGAGCAGTACTTC. Protein sequence: CASSYSRDRGHYEQYF.

V usage is TRBV5-1 and J usage is TRBJ2-7, with D possibly TRBD2 on 5 matching bases. V shed 3 bases and J shed 2 bases, with 12 bases lying between them. CDR1 and CDR2 (germline): SGHRS, YFSETQ. This CDR3 spans 14 amino acids. The CDR3 here is CASSYSPGAYEQYF. The CDR3 DNA follows: TGCGCCAGCAGCTACTCCCCCGGGGCCTACGAGCAGTACTTC.

This rearrangement joins TRBV3-1 (or the pseudogene TRBV3-2) to TRBJ1-2, with D maybe TRBD1 (6 bases). The CDR3 loop spans 16 amino acids. From germline, CDR1 is LGHDT and CDR2 YNNKEL (reference sequence). Trimming took off 2 bases at V and 2 bases at J, with 15 bases between the two ends. The CDR3 DNA sequence: TGTGCCAGCAGCCAACGGATGGGGCAGGGGAACTATGGCTACACCTTC. The encoded protein is CASSQRMGQGNYGYTF.

The chain uses TRBV10-3 and TRBJ2-2; D is possibly TRBD2 (5 bases). Germline V gene sequence: CDR1 ENHRY, CDR2 SYGVKD. The germline V and J ends were trimmed by 5 bases and 3 bases, with 16 bases remaining between them. The CDR3 is 16 residues long. CDR3 sequence (DNA): TGTGCCATCAGTAACTCCCGGGGAGTCGACACCGGGGAGCTGTTTTTT. Amino acid sequence: CAISNSRGVDTGELFF.

This clone occurred once. V and J are TRBV5-4 and TRBJ1-5; 8 nucleotides align to TRBD1. The CDR3 runs to 14 residues. Trimming took 4 bases from V and 7 from J; bases not matched to a gene: 7. Germline loops: CDR1 SGHNT, CDR2 YYREEE (reference sequence). CDR3 sequence: CASSIDRGQQPQHF. In nucleotides, the CDR3 is TGTGCCAGCAGCATCGACAGGGGCCAACAGCCCCAGCATTTT.

The chain joins TRBV27 to TRBJ2-2; D might be TRBD2 (6 bases). Germline V lookup: CDR1 MNHEY, CDR2 SMNVEV (reference sequence). This CDR3 is built from 15 residues. Between the trimmed V and J ends, which lost 5 bases and 4 bases, there was a span of 14 bases. The CDR3 nucleotides are TGTGCCAGCAGTCGTAGGGAGGTAGTCACCGGGGAGCTGTTTTTT. Amino acid sequence: CASSRREVVTGELFF.

The rearrangement uses TRBV27 and TRBJ1-5, with a possible D match to TRBD1 (5 bases). Germline V lookup: CDR1 MNHEY, CDR2 SMNVEV (reference sequence). The CDR3 contains 16 residues. V was shortened by 0 bases and J by 2 bases, with 11 bases between the two germline ends. The CDR3 DNA is TGTGCCAGCAGTTTATCCGGGGGTTGGGGCAATCAGCCCCAGCATTTT. As protein: CASSLSGGWGNQPQHF.

V is TRBV7-2 and J is TRBJ2-3, with D unresolved. CDR1 is SGHTA, CDR2 FQGNSA, per germline. Trimming cost V 1 base and J 11 bases, with 10 bases left between them. CDR3 size: 12 residues. The CDR3 region has the DNA TGTGCCAGCAGCTTAGGCCGAGCACGGCAGTATTTT. This encodes CASSLGRARQYF.

The rearrangement links TRBV6-2 or TRBV6-3 to TRBJ2-7; 9 positions match TRBD1. The CDR3 has 16 residues. Trimming removed 0 bases from V and 3 bases from J; junction bases left unmatched: 6. Germline V lookup: CDR1 MNHEY, CDR2 SVGEGT. The CDR3 DNA reads as TGTGCCAGCAGTTACTCGAAGGACAGGGGACTCTACGAGCAGTACTTC. Translating gives CASSYSKDRGLYEQYF.

The J gene is TRBJ2-5, the V gene TRBV18, with 7 bases matching TRBD2. V lost 3 bases, J lost 4 bases, and 5 bases stayed unmatched. The CDR3 is 14 residues long. Looked up from germline, CDR1 is KGHSH and CDR2 is LQKENI. The CDR3 spells CASSPREGIETQYF. As DNA, the CDR3 is TGTGCCAGCTCACCTAGGGAGGGCATAGAGACCCAGTACTTC. The complete variable domain, with remaining parts taken from reference TRBV18 and TRBJ2-5, reads NAGVMQNPRHLVRRRGQEARLRCSPMKGHSHVYWYRQLPEEGLKFMVYLQKENIIDESGMPKERFSAEFPKEGPSILRIQQVVRGDSAAYFCASSPREGIETQYFGPGTRLLVL.

This clone was seen just once. In DNA form, the CDR3 reads TGCGCCAGCGCACCGGAGTGGGATACGCAGTATTTT. Its translation is CASAPEWDTQYF. The V gene is TRBV5-1, the J gene TRBJ2-3; D call uncertain. Germline CDR1 SGHRS, CDR2 YFSETQ. V lost 7 bases and J lost 6, with 12 bases in between. The CDR3 has 12 residues.

CDR3 residues: CASKAAYYNEQFF. DNA for the CDR3: TGTGCCAGCAAGGCGGCCTACTACAATGAGCAGTTCTTC. The chain recombines TRBV27 with TRBJ2-1; D ambiguous. The CDR3 loop spans 13 amino acids. V lost 7 bases to trimming and J lost 3 bases, with 10 bases between them. Germline values: CDR1 MNHEY, CDR2 SMNVEV (reference sequence).

The chain uses TRBV11-2 and TRBJ2-5, with D perhaps matching TRBD2 (6 bases). CDR1 is SGHAT and CDR2 is FQNNGV in the germline V gene. V dropped 0 bases and J dropped 2 bases, with 10 bases sitting between them. The CDR3 contains 15 residues. As DNA, the CDR3 is TGTGCCAGCAGCTTAGATGGGGCGGGGCAAGAGACCCAGTACTTC. Amino acids: CASSLDGAGQETQYF.

V usage is TRBV4-1 and J usage is TRBJ2-2, with 8 bases that match TRBD2. Looked up from germline, CDR1 is MGHRA and CDR2 is YSYEKL. The CDR3 is 17 amino acids. Trimming at V came to 1 base and at J to 4 bases, leaving 8 bases not matched to a gene. CDR3 nucleotide sequence: TGCGCCAGCAGCCAAGTTTCAGCGGGAGTTAGCACCGGGGAGCTGTTTTTT. Its protein is CASSQVSAGVSTGELFF.

V gene TRBV6-5 combines with J gene TRBJ2-7; 11 nucleotides align to TRBD2. The junction had 4 bases not matched to a gene; V was cut back by 6 bases and J by 6 bases. This CDR3 is built from 13 residues. In germline, CDR1 is MNHEY, CDR2 SVGAGI. The CDR3 is CASSQTSGGEQYF. Written as DNA, the CDR3 is TGTGCCAGCAGCCAAACTAGCGGGGGCGAGCAGTACTTC.

The chain combines TRBV2 with TRBJ2-3; D not certain. Trimming shortened V by 7 bases and J by 1 base, and 6 bases separated the two germline ends. The V gene's germline CDR1 is SNHLY and CDR2 FYNNEI. This CDR3 comprises 12 residues. The CDR3 DNA follows: TGTGCCAGCAATACGGGCACAGATACGCAGTATTTT. Translation: CASNTGTDTQYF.

The chain couples TRBV21-1 to TRBJ2-5; the table's D call, TRBD2, was not checked against the DNA. TRBV21-1 is marked as a pseudogene. There are 20 residues in the CDR3. In DNA form, the CDR3 reads TGTGCCAGCAGCGACCGGCCAGGGTGGAGCGGGAGCCCCGGGCTTGAGACCCAGTACTTC. Its protein product is CASSDRPGWSGSPGLETQYF.

The CDR3 reads CASSHGGELFF. DNA of the CDR3: TGTGCCAGCAGTCACGGGGGGGAACTGTTTTTT. This chain joins TRBV6-5 and TRBJ1-4, with D perhaps TRBD1 (5 bases). CDR3 length equals 11 residues. From germline, CDR1 is MNHEY and CDR2 SVGAGI. V was trimmed by 5 bases and J by 12 bases, leaving 10 bases between them.

This chain links TRBV12-3 or TRBV12-4 with TRBJ2-7; D possibly corresponds to TRBD1 (5 bases). The CDR3 is made up of 13 amino acids. With 3 bases removed from V and 2 bases from J, the gap between germline ends came to 8 bases. The CDR3: CASSFRRAYEQYF. CDR3 coding DNA: TGTGCCAGCAGTTTTCGCAGGGCCTACGAGCAGTACTTC.